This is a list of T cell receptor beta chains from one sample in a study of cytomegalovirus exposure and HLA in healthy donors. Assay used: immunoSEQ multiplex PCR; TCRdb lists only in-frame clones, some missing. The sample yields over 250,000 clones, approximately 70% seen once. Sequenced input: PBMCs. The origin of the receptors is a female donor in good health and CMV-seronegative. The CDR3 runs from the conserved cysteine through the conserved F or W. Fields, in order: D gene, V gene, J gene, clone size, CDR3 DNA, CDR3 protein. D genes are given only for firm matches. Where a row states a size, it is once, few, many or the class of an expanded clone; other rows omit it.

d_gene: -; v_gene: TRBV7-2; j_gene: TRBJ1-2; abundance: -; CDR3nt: TGTGCCAGCAGCTTAGCGCGGGGGTCCGGCGACTATGGCTACACCTTC; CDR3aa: CASSLARGSGDYGYTF
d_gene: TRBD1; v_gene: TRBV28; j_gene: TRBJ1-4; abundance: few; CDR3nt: TGTGCCAGCACCCACCGGACAGGGGGCGCTGAAAAACTGTTTTTT; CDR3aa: CASTHRTGGAEKLFF
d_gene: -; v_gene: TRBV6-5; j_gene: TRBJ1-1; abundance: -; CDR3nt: TGTGCCAGCACCCCACGAGGGGGTGGGAACACTGAAGCTTTCTTT; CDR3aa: CASTPRGGGNTEAFF
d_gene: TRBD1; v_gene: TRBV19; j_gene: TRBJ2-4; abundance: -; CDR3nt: TGTGCCAGTAGTATTTCGGGACAGATAATAATAGGAAACATTCAGTACTTC; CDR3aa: CASSISGQIIIGNIQYF
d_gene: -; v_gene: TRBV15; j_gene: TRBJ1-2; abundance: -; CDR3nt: TGTGCCACCAGCAGAGTACACAACTATGGCTACACCTTC; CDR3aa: CATSRVHNYGYTF
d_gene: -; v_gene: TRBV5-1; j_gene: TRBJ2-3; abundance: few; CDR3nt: TGCGCCAGCAGTACAGGAGTGGTCACAGATACGCAGTATTTT; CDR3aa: CASSTGVVTDTQYF
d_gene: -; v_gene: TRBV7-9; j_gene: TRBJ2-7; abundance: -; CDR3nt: TGTGCCAGCAGCTCCCCGGGACACGGCGGTAACTACGAGCAGTACTTC; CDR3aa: CASSSPGHGGNYEQYF
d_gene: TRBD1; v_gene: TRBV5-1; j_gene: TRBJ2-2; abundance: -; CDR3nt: TGCGCCAGCAGCTTAGGGGACAGTCGGAACACCGGGGAGCTGTTTTTT; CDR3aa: CASSLGDSRNTGELFF
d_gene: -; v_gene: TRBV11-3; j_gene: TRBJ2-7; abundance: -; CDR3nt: TGTGCCAGCAGCTTAGTCCCGAGCTACGAGCAGTACTTC; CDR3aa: CASSLVPSYEQYF
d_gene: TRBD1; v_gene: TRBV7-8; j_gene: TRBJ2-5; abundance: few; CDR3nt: TGTGCCAGCAGCTCGCATAACAGGGGACAAGAGACCCAGTACTTC; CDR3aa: CASSSHNRGQETQYF
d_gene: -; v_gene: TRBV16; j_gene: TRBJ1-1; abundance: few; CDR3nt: TGTGCCAGCAGCCAATTAGTGAACACTGAAGCTTTCTTT; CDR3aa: CASSQLVNTEAFF
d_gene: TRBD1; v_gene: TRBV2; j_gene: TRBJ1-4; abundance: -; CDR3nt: TGTGCCAGCAGTCAGACGACAGGGGGGCCTGAAAAACTGTTTTTT; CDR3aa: CASSQTTGGPEKLFF
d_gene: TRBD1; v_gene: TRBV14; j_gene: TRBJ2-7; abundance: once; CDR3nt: TGTGCCAGCAGCCAACCCGGGACAGGGGGCCTAAAGCAGTACTTC; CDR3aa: CASSQPGTGGLKQYF
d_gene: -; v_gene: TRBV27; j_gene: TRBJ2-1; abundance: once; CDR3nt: TGTGCCAGCAGTTTTTCCCCGGGGTGGGAGCAGTTCTTC; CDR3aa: CASSFSPGWEQFF
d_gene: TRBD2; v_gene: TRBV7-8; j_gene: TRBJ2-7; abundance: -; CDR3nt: TGTGCCAGCAGCTTAGGGGGGGGGTCGTACTTC; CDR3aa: CASSLGGGSYF
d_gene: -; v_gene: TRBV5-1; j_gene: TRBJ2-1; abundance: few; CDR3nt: TGCGCCAGCAGCTTGACTAGAGGAAATGAGCAGTTCTTC; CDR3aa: CASSLTRGNEQFF
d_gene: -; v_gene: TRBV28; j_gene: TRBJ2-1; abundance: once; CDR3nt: TGTGCCAGCGTGGGAGCACACAATGAGCAGTTCTTC; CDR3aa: CASVGAHNEQFF